This TCR beta chain emerged from a study of patients and donors after allogeneic stem cell transplantation (dated by TCRdb to the early 2020s). As concerns this clonotype: The antigen it recognizes is unknown. No clone much larger than this one lies a single base away; base qualities are absent.

Library generation was performed with RT-PCR. Sequencer: NextSeq 550. TCRdb handled the public reads itself, with Q25 trimming in fastp and clone calling in MiXCR, and kept productive beta chains. Rows with one shared CDR3 protein collapse into an entry with the most common genes and DNA. The sample data list some 200,000 distinct CDR3 sequences, and 41% of these were observed just once. The ten largest clonotypes hold 33% of the sample. The V and J ends are trimmed by 0 bases and 0 bases, leaving 12 bases between them. From its cysteine to its phenylalanine, the CDR3 spans 18 amino acids. Kept here is only the CDR3 DNA, which spans 54 bases and is read in frame from base 1. The germline V gene provides CDR1 MNHEY and CDR2 SVGAGI.

The source material was blood, either unsorted or a sorted T cell fraction (not recorded which). The sequence was obtained from a human donor who was either an allogeneic HSCT recipient or a stem cell or donor lymphocyte infusion donor (not recorded which). It is not recorded whose cells these are; they may come from a transplant donor. The V gene is TRBV6-5 and the J gene is TRBJ1-6; TRBD1 is a possible D gene, resting on 5 matching bases. The DNA sequence reads TGTGCCAGCAGTTACTCGATCACAGGAAGCTCCTATAATTCACCCCTCCACTTT. Translation gives CASSYSITGSSYNSPLHF.